The clone carrying this T cell receptor beta chain was detected only a few times. As yet, its antigen is unknown. V lost 0 bases and J lost 4, with 8 bases in between. This CDR3 spans 14 amino acids. CDR1 and CDR2 from the germline V gene are SGHDT and YYEEEE. These data are taken from a study of cytomegalovirus exposure and HLA in healthy donors. General study points: It was confirmed in vitro that three of the CMV-associated chains were specific for CMV antigens. The investigators catalogued 150 to 200 TCR beta chains as cytomegalovirus-associated.

PCR employed 60 Vbeta and 13 Jbeta primers. TCRdb's table, derived via immunoSEQ multiplex PCR, lists solely in-frame clones and lacks some. Here the sample spans around 200,000 clones, less than 90% being singletons. Sequences were obtained from PBMCs. The genes are TRBV5-6 and TRBJ2-1, with D perhaps TRBD2 (5 bases). This sequence was found in a woman in her 30s in good health and CMV-seronegative. The CDR3 here is CASSLGSGYNEQFF. CDR3 coding DNA: TGTGCCAGCAGCTTGGGGTCGGGGTACAATGAGCAGTTCTTC.